What follows describes a single T cell receptor (beta chain). Its cognate antigen is unknown. The data originate from a study of CD8+CD57+ T cells in acquired aplastic anemia. Looking at the study overall: Roughly 3 ug was the average amount of DNA from sorted CD4+ and CD8+ cells. Study-level results: Patients and controls turned out to have 25 to 35 CD8+ CDR3 sequences in common. No significant patient-versus-control difference appeared in CD8+ Simpson's diversity.

CDR3 and TCR beta VDJ profiling relied on genomic DNA as the template. One entry per CDR3 protein results from TCRdb running MiXCR on the reads. The sample has about 160,000 distinct CDR3 sequences; 71% are singletons. The sequenced patients had an expansion of CD8+CD57+ cells seen by flow cytometry. Blood sampling was performed on the patients, and none of them had received therapy by then. The CDR3 sequence is 16 residues long. Trimming left V 3 bases short and J 6 bases short, with 20 bases between. Germline values: CDR1 DFQATT, CDR2 SNEGSKA (reference sequence). The V gene is TRBV20-1, the J gene TRBJ2-2, with D perhaps being TRBD1 or TRBD2 (6 bases each). The sequenced material came from sorted CD4+, CD8+, or CD8+CD57+ T cells (not recorded which) from PBMCs. This receptor was identified in a human donor with aplastic anemia. CDR3 sequence reads: CSARRGRSKGAGELFF. The CDR3 DNA is TGCAGTGCTAGGAGGGGGAGGAGTAAAGGAGCCGGGGAGCTGTTTTTT.